These 2 T cell receptor beta chains were sequenced from one sample in a study of cytomegalovirus exposure and HLA in healthy donors. PCR employed 60 Vbeta and 13 Jbeta primers. Measured with immunoSEQ multiplex PCR; TCRdb has only the in-frame clones, and not every one. The sample yields about 240,000 clones, approximately 82% seen once. Sequenced input: PBMCs. These receptors all stem from a woman aged 55-70 years in good health and CMV-seropositive.

The chain recombines TRBV15 with TRBJ1-6, with 9 nucleotides matching TRBD1. The CDR3 has 14 residues. Trimming at V came to 3 bases and at J to 7 bases, leaving 1 base not matched to a gene. The germline V gene encodes CDR1 LNHNV and CDR2 YYDKDF (reference sequence). The CDR3 protein is CATSRGTGNSPLHF. CDR3 coding DNA: TGTGCCACCAGCAGGGGGACAGGGAATTCACCCCTCCACTTT.

The chain carries TRBV28 and TRBJ1-2, with 12 nucleotides matching TRBD1. Looked up from germline, CDR1 is MDHEN and CDR2 is SYDVKM. Trimming removed 4 bases from V and 9 bases from J; junction bases left unmatched: 15. This CDR3 spans 17 amino acids. The DNA of the CDR3 is TGTGCCAGCAGTTCAACCTTCGGGGGACAGGGGGCGATGAGCTACACCTTC. Residues: CASSSTFGGQGAMSYTF.